Listed below are T cell receptor beta chains from one sample, sequenced in a study of blood T cell repertoires in COVID-19. Produced via immunoSEQ multiplex PCR; TCRdb's table is partial and in-frame only. The repertoire consists of approximately 180,000 clones, with roughly 85% occurring once and the leading ten covering 6.2%. The material sequenced was PBMCs or T cells enriched from blood (not recorded which). These receptors originate from a man between 35 and 55 years old who had recovered from COVID-19. CDR3s include the opening cysteine and the closing phenylalanine or tryptophan. A D gene is named only where the DNA matches it firmly. Clone size is given for some rows only: seen once, a few or many times, or a class if the clone is expanded.

>TRBV2|.|.|TRBJ1-5
CASSEGQVLLQTQHF
TGTGCCAGCAGTGAGGGGCAGGTCCTTCTTCAGACCCAGCATTTT
>TRBV5-1|TRBD1|.|TRBJ2-5
CASSPGQGPQETQYF
TGCGCCAGCAGCCCGGGACAGGGGCCTCAAGAGACCCAGTACTTC
>TRBV4-1|.|.|TRBJ2-1
CASSQGPIRESEQFF
TGCGCCAGCAGCCAAGGCCCGATTAGAGAGAGCGAGCAGTTCTTC
>TRBV11-2|.|.|TRBJ1-2
CASSPQEGKGYGYTF
TGTGCCAGCAGCCCCCAAGAGGGTAAAGGCTATGGCTACACCTTC
>TRBV29-1|.|.|TRBJ2-2
CSVVPRNTGELFF
TGCAGCGTTGTACCGAGAAACACCGGGGAGCTGTTTTTT
>TRBV19|TRBD2|.|TRBJ2-1
CASSYPSGHYNEQFF
TGTGCCAGTAGTTACCCTAGCGGACACTACAATGAGCAGTTCTTC
>TRBV28|TRBD2|once|TRBJ2-1
CASSSPRSKREGKFF
TGTGCCAGCAGTTCCCCGCGGTCCAAGCGGGAGGGGAAGTTCTTC
>TRBV28|TRBD1|.|TRBJ1-1
CASNGRTGGNTEAFF
TGTGCCAGCAACGGGCGGACAGGGGGGAACACTGAAGCTTTCTTT
>TRBV29-1|.|.|TRBJ1-2
CSVADTSYGYTF
TGCAGCGTTGCAGACACATCCTATGGCTACACCTTC
>TRBV5-1|.|.|TRBJ1-1
CASSPLGRGAGTEAFF
TGCGCCAGCAGCCCCCTCGGCCGGGGGGCCGGCACTGAAGCTTTCTTT
>TRBV6-2/TRBV6-3|TRBD1|.|TRBJ1-4
CASNPQGNPTEKLFF
TGTGCCAGCAACCCACAGGGGAACCCTACTGAAAAACTGTTTTTT
>TRBV5-1|TRBD2|.|TRBJ2-1
CASSLSVTSGYNEQFF
TGCGCCAGCAGCCTATCTGTGACTAGCGGCTACAATGAGCAGTTCTTC
>TRBV2|.|once|TRBJ1-4
CASNEGGEKLFF
TGTGCCAGCAACGAGGGAGGTGAAAAACTGTTTTTT
>TRBV5-5|TRBD1|.|TRBJ2-7
CASSLDGTGAYEQYF
TGTGCCAGCAGCTTGGACGGGACAGGGGCCTACGAGCAGTACTTC
>TRBV3-1/TRBV3-2|.|.|TRBJ1-5
CASSQDRGDSNQPQHF
TGTGCCAGCAGCCAAGACAGAGGAGATAGCAATCAGCCCCAGCATTTT
>TRBV4-1|.|.|TRBJ1-2
CASSHRNTGFYGYTF
TGCGCCAGCAGCCACAGGAATACAGGGTTCTATGGCTACACCTTC
>TRBV2|TRBD1|.|TRBJ1-5
CASSALDRALNQPQHF
TGTGCCAGCAGCGCCCTGGACAGGGCCCTCAATCAGCCCCAGCATTTT
>TRBV28|.|.|TRBJ2-5
CASSSSRHRETQYF
.
>TRBV2|TRBD2|.|TRBJ2-2
CASSGPGGYTGELFF
TGTGCCAGCAGTGGGCCGGGAGGATATACCGGGGAGCTGTTTTTT
>TRBV5-4|.|.|TRBJ2-7
CASSLAGFEQYF
TGTGCCAGCAGCTTGGCAGGGTTCGAGCAGTACTTC
>TRBV28|.|.|TRBJ1-1
CASSLGGASRPEAFF
TGTGCCAGCAGTCTGGGAGGGGCCAGCCGACCTGAAGCTTTCTTT
>TRBV12-3/TRBV12-4|TRBD1|.|TRBJ1-5
CASSSTGGQPQHF
TGTGCCAGCAGCTCGACAGGGGGACAGCCCCAGCATTTT
>TRBV5-1|TRBD2|.|TRBJ2-1
CASSLGTSGDEQFF
TGCGCCAGCAGCTTGGGGACTAGTGGGGATGAGCAGTTCTTC
>TRBV28|.|.|TRBJ2-5
CASSFGTGRPHQETQYF
TGTGCCAGCTCTTTCGGAACCGGCAGGCCCCATCAAGAGACCCAGTACTTC
>TRBV6-1|.|.|TRBJ2-7
CASSEPPEFAYF
TGTGCCAGCAGTGAACCCCCCGAGTTCGCCTACTTC
>TRBV5-1|TRBD1|.|TRBJ1-5
CASRPETGDNQPQHF
TGCGCCAGCAGACCCGAAACAGGGGACAATCAGCCCCAGCATTTT
>TRBV6-5|.|.|TRBJ1-2
CASSYPRGGDYGYTF
TGTGCCAGCAGTTACCCCAGGGGTGGGGACTATGGCTACACCTTC
>TRBV11-3|TRBD1|.|TRBJ1-1
CASSLTATGVAFF
TGTGCCAGCAGCCTCACCGCAACAGGGGTGGCTTTCTTT
>TRBV27|.|.|TRBJ2-7
CASSLISGGVGEQYF
TGTGCCAGCAGTTTGATTAGCGGAGGGGTAGGCGAGCAGTACTTC
>TRBV19|.|.|TRBJ1-2
CASSIGGSIPGYTF
TGTGCCAGTAGTATAGGGGGCAGTATACCTGGCTACACCTTC
>TRBV19|.|.|TRBJ1-6
CASRSRTGIISPLHF
TGTGCCAGTCGTTCCAGGACCGGGATAATTTCACCCCTCCACTTT
>TRBV25-1|.|.|TRBJ1-1
CASSESRGAQAEAFF
TGTGCCAGCAGTGAATCCCGGGGGGCGCAGGCTGAAGCTTTCTTT
>TRBV6-6|.|.|TRBJ1-5
CASSYGGLYQPQHF
TGTGCCAGCAGTTATGGAGGGTTGTACCAGCCCCAGCATTTT
>TRBV7-2|TRBD1|.|TRBJ1-6
CASSAAGGLDSPLHF
TGTGCCAGCAGCGCCGCAGGGGGCTTGGATTCACCCCTCCACTTT
>TRBV18|.|.|TRBJ1-3
CASSPRQAFSGNTIYF
TGTGCCAGCTCACCACGACAGGCTTTCTCTGGAAACACCATATATTTT
>TRBV6-5|.|.|TRBJ1-2
CASSYSGSGGYTF
TGTGCCAGCAGTTACTCGGGCAGTGGTGGCTACACCTTC
>TRBV19|.|.|TRBJ1-5
CASSILREPQHF
TGTGCCAGTAGTATACTAAGAGAGCCCCAGCATTTT
>TRBV3-1/TRBV3-2|.|.|TRBJ2-1
CASSQGLYNEQFF
TGTGCCAGCAGCCAAGGTCTCTACAATGAGCAGTTCTTC
>TRBV7-8|TRBD1|few|TRBJ1-2
CASSPAGQGAAGYTF
TGTGCCAGCAGCCCCGCGGGACAGGGGGCCGCTGGCTACACCTTC
>TRBV6-6|TRBD2|.|TRBJ2-5
CASSQPSGGAGETQYF
TGTGCCAGCAGTCAGCCTAGCGGGGGGGCCGGAGAGACCCAGTACTTC